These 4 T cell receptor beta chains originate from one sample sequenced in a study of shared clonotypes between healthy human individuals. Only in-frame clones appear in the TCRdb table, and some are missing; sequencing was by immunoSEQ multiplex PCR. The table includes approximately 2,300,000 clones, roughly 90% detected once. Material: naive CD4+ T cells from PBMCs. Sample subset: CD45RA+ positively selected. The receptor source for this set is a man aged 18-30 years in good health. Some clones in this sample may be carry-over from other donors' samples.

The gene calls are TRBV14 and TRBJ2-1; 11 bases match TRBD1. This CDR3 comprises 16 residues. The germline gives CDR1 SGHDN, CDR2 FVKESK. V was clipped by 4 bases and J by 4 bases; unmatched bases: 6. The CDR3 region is CASSRTGTGGYNEQFF. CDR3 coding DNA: TGTGCCAGCAGCCGAACCGGGACAGGGGGATACAATGAGCAGTTCTTC.

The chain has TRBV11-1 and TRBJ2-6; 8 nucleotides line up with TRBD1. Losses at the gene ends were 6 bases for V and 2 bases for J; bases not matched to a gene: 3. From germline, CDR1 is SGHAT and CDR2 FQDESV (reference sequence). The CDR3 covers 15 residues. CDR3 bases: TGTGCCAGCAGGCAGACAGGGGCTGGGGCCAACGTCCTGACTTTC. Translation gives CASRQTGAGANVLTF.

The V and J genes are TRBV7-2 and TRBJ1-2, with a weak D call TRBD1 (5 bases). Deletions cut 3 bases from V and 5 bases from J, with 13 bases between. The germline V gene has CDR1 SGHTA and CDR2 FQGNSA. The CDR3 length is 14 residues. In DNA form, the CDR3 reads TGTGCCAGCAGCTTCGGATCCTCAGGGTATGGCTACACCTTC. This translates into CASSFGSSGYGYTF.

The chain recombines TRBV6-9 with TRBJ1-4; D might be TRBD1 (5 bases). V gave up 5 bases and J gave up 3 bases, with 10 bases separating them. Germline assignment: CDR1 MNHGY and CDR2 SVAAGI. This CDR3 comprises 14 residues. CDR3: CASSEGPANEKLFF. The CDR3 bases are TGTGCCAGCAGTGAGGGGCCGGCTAATGAAAAACTGTTTTTT.